This TCR beta chain was identified during a study of blood T cells in healthy people across ages. As for the study in general: About one barcoded beta molecule per two T cells came from capture by template switching. Study-wide results and limits: The recorded TCR beta diversity per million T cells decreased in a roughly linear manner with age. Donor CMV status was unknown, possibly confounding expanded clonotype changes. Samples with more naive T cells showed higher observed beta diversity.

Turning to this clonotype: The antigen is undetermined.

A second PCR, run for roughly 7 to 12 cycles, used a sample-barcoded 5' primer plus a J-beta primer mix. A single record per CDR3 protein comes from TCRdb applying MiXCR to the 5' RACE reads. The sample includes 1,500,000 or so distinct CDR3 sequences, around 59% of them seen just once. The CDR3 extends over 15 amino acids. Trimming removed 2 bases at V and 6 bases at J, with 15 bases between. Per the germline V gene, CDR1 is SGHTA and CDR2 is FQGNSA. The chain couples TRBV7-2 to TRBJ2-3; the D gene is possibly TRBD2 (6 bases). This clonotype was obtained from a man aged 18 to 30 in good health. Sequenced sample: blood. The CDR3 bases are TGTGCCAGCAGCTTAAAGAAAACGGCGGGGGATACGCAGTATTTT. Its translation is CASSLKKTAGDTQYF.